The clone carrying this T cell receptor beta chain was picked up a small number of times. The antigen remains unidentified. A much larger clone differs by one base, so this may be a read error. These data come from a study of metastatic and nonmetastatic thyroid tumors. Study context: From malignant and benign thyroid patients, repertoires in blood and in tumor or nodule tissue were compared. General study results and limits: A significant increase in TCR beta diversity was reportedly seen in malignant thyroid tumors relative to benign nodules, in blood and tumor.

MiXCR was used by TCRdb to re-call the PCR reads. The repertoire holds tens of thousands of clones, with around 14% as singletons. V gave up 7 bases and J gave up 9 bases, with 16 bases separating them. CDR3 length: 12 amino acids. Germline lookup yields CDR1 DFQATT and CDR2 SNEGSKA (reference sequence). Every patient was untreated before thyroid surgery. Source material: blood. The receptor comes from a female donor with papillary thyroid cancer or a benign thyroid nodule (not recorded which). Some clones in this sample may be carry-over from other donors' samples. The chain joins TRBV20-1 to TRBJ2-1; possible D gene TRBD2, 5 bases. Here the CDR3 reads CSGGRNGVEQFF. The DNA for the CDR3 is TGCAGTGGAGGGCGGAACGGGGTTGAGCAGTTCTTC.